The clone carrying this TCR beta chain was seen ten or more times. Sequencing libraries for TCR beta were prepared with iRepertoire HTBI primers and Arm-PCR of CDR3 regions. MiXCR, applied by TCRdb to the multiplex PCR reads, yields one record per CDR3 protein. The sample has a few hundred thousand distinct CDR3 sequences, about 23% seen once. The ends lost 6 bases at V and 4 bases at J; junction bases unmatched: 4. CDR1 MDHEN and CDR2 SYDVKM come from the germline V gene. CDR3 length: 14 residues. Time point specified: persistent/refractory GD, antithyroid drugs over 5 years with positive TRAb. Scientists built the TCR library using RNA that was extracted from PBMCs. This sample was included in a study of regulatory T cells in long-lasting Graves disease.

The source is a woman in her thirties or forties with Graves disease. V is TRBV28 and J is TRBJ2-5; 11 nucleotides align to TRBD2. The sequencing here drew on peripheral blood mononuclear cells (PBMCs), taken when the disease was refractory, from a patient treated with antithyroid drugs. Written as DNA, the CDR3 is TGTGCCAGCAGACCCGGGACTAGCGGAGAGACCCAGTACTTC. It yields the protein CASRPGTSGETQYF.